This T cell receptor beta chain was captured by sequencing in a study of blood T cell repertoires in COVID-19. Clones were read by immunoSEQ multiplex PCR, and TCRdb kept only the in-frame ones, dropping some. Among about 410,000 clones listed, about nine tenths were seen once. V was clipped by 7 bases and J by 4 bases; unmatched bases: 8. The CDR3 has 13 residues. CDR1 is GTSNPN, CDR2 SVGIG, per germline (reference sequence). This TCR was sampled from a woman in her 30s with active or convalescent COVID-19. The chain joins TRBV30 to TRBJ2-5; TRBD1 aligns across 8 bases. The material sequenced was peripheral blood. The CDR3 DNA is TGTGCCTCCACGACAGGGGATGGAGAGACCCAGTACTTC. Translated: CASTTGDGETQYF.